Reported below is one T cell receptor (beta chain). Its antigen is not known. This entry is derived from a study of T cell clonotyping in hematopoietic cell transplantation. Study-level findings and limits: Cells were unsorted, so CD4 and CD8 contributions were not separated. Recipient TCR diversity dropped after transplant; expanded clonotypes rose from day 30 to 180.

Sequenced by immunoSEQ multiplex PCR; TCRdb stores in-frame clones only, minus some. The sample carries roughly 42,000 clones, 94% recorded once. Germline CDR1 is SGHVS and CDR2 is FNYEAQ. This CDR3 is built from 14 residues. Between the trimmed V and J ends, which lost 5 bases and 0 bases, there was a span of 8 bases. The clonotype comes from a woman between 45 and 60 years old in good health. Some clones in this sample may be carry-over from other donors' samples. Material: peripheral blood mononuclear cells. This chain links TRBV7-6 with TRBJ2-1; D perhaps matches TRBD2 (5 bases). The CDR3 reads CASSRGDSYNEQFF. In DNA, the CDR3 is TGTGCCAGCAGCCGGGGAGACTCCTACAATGAGCAGTTCTTC.